This T cell receptor beta chain was recorded in a study of CD8 T cells in Susac syndrome. RNA amounts of roughly 0.5 to 1 ug underwent reverse transcription with random hexamers. TCR beta CDR3 was amplified by immunoSEQ multiplex PCR. This amplification extended across 54 Vbeta and 13 Jbeta segments. TCRdb redid the calling of the immunoSEQ multiplex PCR reads with MiXCR, one entry per CDR3 protein. The sample has 200,000 to 300,000 distinct CDR3 sequences; about 96% are singletons. V lost 0 bases, J lost 1 base, and 7 bases lay in between. Germline V gene lookup returns CDR1 SGDLS and CDR2 YYNGEE. The CDR3 extends over 14 amino acids. This clonotype was detected once. Negative isolation was applied to CD8+ and CD4+ T cells, and FACS enrichment was applied to TEMRA cells.

The receptor comes from a human donor with Susac syndrome. Source material: CD4+ T cells from PBMCs. The chain has TRBV9 and TRBJ1-1; D is unresolved. This CDR3 reads CASSVVAANTEAFF. The CDR3 DNA reads TGTGCCAGCAGCGTAGTAGCAGCGAACACTGAAGCTTTCTTT.